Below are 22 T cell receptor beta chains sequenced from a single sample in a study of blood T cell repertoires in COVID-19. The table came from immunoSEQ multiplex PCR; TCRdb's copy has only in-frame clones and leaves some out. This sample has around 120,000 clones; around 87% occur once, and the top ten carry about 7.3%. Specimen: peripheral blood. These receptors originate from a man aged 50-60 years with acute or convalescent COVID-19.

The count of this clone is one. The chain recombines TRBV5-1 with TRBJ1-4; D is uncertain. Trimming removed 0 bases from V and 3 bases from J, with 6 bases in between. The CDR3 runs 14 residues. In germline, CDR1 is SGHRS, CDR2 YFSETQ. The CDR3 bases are TGCGCCAGCAGCTTGGTCAGTTCTAATGAAAAACTGTTTTTT. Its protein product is CASSLVSSNEKLFF.

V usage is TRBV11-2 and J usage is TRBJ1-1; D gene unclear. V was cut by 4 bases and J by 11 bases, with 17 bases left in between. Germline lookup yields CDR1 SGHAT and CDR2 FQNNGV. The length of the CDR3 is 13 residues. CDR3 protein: CASSSLVYGEAFF. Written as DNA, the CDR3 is TGTGCCAGCAGCTCCCTCGTCTACGGAGAGGCTTTCTTT. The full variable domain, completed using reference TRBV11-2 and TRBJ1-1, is EAGVAQSPRYKIIEKRQSVAFWCNPISGHATLYWYQQILGQGPKLLIQFQNNGVVDDSQLPKDRFSAERLKGVDSTLKIQPAKLEDSAVYLCASSSLVYGEAFFGQGTRLTVV.

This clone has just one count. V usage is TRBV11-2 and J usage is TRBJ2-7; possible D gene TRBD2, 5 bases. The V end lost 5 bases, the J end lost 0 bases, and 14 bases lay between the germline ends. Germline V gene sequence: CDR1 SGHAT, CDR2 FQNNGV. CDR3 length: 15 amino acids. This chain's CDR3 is CASSTNFLASYEQYF. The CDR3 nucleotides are TGTGCCAGCAGCACCAACTTTCTAGCCTCCTACGAGCAGTACTTC.

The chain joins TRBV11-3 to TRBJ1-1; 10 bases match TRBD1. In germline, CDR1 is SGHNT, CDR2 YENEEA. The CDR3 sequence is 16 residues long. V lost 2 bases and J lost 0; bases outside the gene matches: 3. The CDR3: CASSLRQGAMNTEAFF. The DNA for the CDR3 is TGTGCCAGCAGCTTACGACAGGGGGCCATGAACACTGAAGCTTTCTTT.

DNA of the CDR3: TGTGCCAGCAGCTTACCTGCCCCAGGGGGTATATACAATGAGCAGTTCTTC. Its translation is CASSLPAPGGIYNEQFF. This sequence joins TRBV13 and TRBJ2-1; 7 bases fit TRBD1. Trimming at V came to 2 bases and at J to 4 bases, leaving 11 bases not matched to a gene. This CDR3 contains 17 residues. CDR1 is PRHDT and CDR2 is FYEKMQ in the germline V gene (reference sequence).

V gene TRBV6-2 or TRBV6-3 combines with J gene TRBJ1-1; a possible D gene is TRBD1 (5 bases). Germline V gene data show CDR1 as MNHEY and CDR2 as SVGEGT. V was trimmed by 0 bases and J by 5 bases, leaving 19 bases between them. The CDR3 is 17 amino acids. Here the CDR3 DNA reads TGTGCCAGCAGTTACTCGGGCAGGGAATTGTCTGGGACTGAAGCTTTCTTT. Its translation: CASSYSGRELSGTEAFF.

The CDR3 is CASSLGGTSGWQYF. The CDR3 DNA is TGTGCCAGCAGTTTGGGTGGGACTAGCGGCTGGCAGTACTTC. The V gene is TRBV28, the J gene TRBJ2-7, with TRBD2 matching over 11 bases. There are 14 residues in the CDR3. Looked up from germline, CDR1 is MDHEN and CDR2 is SYDVKM. V was pared by 3 bases and J by 9 bases, with 7 bases of the junction left unmatched.

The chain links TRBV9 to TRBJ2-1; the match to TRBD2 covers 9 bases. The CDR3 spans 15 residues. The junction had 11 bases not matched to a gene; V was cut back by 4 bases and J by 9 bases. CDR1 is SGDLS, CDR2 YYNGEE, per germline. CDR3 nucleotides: TGTGCCAGCAGCCAAGGTGGGCGGGAGGGCAGTGAGCAGTTCTTC. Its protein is CASSQGGREGSEQFF.

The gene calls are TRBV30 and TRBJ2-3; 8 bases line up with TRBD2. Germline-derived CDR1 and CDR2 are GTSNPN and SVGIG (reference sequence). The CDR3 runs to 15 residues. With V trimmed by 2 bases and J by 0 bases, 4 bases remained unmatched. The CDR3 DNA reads TGTGCCTGGAGTCTAGCGGGCCGAAGCACAGATACGCAGTATTTT. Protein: CAWSLAGRSTDTQYF. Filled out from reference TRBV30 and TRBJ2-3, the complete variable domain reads SQTIHQWPATLVQPVGSPLSLECTVEGTSNPNLYWYRQAAGRGLQLLFYSVGIGQISSEVPQNLSASRPQDRQFILSSKKLLLSDSGFYLCAWSLAGRSTDTQYFGPGTRLTVL.

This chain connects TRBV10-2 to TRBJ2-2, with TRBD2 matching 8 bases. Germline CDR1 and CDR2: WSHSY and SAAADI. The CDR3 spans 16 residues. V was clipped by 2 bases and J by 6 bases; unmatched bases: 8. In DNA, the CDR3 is TGCGCCAGCAGTGAGCGGGGGGGTAGCTTTGCCGGGGAGCTGTTTTTT. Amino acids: CASSERGGSFAGELFF.

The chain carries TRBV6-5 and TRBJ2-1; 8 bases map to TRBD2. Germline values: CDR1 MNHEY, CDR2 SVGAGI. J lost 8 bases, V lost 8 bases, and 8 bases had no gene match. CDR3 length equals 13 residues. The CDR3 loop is CASHYSGRDEQFF. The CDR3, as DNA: TGTGCCAGCCACTACAGCGGGAGAGATGAGCAGTTCTTC.

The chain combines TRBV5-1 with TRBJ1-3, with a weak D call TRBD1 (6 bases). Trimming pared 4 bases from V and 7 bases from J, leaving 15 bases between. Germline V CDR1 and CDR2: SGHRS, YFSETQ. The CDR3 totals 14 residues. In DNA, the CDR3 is TGCGCCAGCAGCCCAAGGACAGACCTGAACACCATATATTTT. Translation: CASSPRTDLNTIYF.

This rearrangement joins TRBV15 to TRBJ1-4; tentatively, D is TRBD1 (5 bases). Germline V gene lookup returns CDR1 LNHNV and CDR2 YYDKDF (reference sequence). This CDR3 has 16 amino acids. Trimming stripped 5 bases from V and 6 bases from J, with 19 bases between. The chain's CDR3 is CATSGRVMSYDEKLFF. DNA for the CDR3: TGTGCCACCAGCGGCAGGGTAATGTCTTATGATGAAAAACTGTTTTTT.

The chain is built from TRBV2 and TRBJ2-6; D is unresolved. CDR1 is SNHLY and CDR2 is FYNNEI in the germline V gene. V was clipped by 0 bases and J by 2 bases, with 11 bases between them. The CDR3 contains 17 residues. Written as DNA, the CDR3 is TGTGCCAGCAGTGAAGCGCTTAGGCAGGCTGGGGCCAACGTCCTGACTTTC. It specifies CASSEALRQAGANVLTF.

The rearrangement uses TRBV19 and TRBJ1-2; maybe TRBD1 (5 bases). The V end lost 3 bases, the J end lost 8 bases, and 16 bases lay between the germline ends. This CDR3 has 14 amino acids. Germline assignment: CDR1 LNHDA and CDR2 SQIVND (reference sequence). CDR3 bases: TGTGCCAGTAGTATTGGTCCGGGGGTAAAAGGCTACACCTTC. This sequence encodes CASSIGPGVKGYTF.

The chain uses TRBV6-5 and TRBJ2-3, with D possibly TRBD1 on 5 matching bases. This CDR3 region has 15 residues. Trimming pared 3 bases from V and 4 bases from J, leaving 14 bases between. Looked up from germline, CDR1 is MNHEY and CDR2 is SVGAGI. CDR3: CASSYYGRAADTQYF. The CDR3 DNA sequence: TGTGCCAGCAGTTATTATGGCAGGGCTGCAGATACGCAGTATTTT.

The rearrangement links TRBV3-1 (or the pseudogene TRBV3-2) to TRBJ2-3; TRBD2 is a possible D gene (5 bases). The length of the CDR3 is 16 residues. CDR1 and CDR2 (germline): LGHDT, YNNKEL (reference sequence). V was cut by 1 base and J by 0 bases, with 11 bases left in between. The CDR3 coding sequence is TGTGCCAGCAGCCAAGTCGGCGGGTTAAGCACAGATACGCAGTATTTT. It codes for CASSQVGGLSTDTQYF.

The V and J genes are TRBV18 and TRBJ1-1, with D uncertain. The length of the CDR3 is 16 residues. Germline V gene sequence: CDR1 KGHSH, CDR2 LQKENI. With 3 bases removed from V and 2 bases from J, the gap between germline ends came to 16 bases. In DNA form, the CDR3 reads TGTGCCAGCTCACCCCCCGGGGTGGCTCAAAACACTGAAGCTTTCTTT. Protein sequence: CASSPPGVAQNTEAFF.

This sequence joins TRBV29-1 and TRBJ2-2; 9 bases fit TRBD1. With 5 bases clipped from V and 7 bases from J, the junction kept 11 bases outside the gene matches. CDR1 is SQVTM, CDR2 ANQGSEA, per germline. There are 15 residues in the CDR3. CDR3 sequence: CSVLTGGARNGELFF. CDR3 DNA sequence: TGCAGCGTTCTAACAGGGGGCGCCCGAAACGGGGAGCTGTTTTTT.

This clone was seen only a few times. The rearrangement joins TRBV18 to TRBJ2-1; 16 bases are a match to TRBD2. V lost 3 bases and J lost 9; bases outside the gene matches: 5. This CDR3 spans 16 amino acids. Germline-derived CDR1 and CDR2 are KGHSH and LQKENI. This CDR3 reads CASSPLGTSGRGEQFF. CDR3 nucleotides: TGTGCCAGCTCACCTCTCGGGACTAGCGGGAGGGGTGAGCAGTTCTTC. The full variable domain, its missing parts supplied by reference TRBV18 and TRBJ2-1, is NAGVMQNPRHLVRRRGQEARLRCSPMKGHSHVYWYRQLPEEGLKFMVYLQKENIIDESGMPKERFSAEFPKEGPSILRIQQVVRGDSAAYFCASSPLGTSGRGEQFFGPGTRLTVL.

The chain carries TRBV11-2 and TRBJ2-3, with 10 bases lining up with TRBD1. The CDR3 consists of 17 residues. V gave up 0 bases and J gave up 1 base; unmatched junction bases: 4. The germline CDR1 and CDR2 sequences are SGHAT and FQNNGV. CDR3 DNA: TGTGCCAGCAGCTTAGATCCCGGGACAGGGGGCACAGATACGCAGTATTTT. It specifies CASSLDPGTGGTDTQYF.

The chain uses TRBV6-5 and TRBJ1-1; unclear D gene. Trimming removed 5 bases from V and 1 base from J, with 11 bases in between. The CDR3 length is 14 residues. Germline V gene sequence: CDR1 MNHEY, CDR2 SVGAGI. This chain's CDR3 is CASSPPQRNTEAFF. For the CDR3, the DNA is TGTGCCAGCAGTCCGCCACAGAGGAACACTGAAGCTTTCTTT.